What follows is one T cell receptor (beta chain) and its context. What this receptor recognizes is not known. The record has no base qualities; no much larger clone is one base away. The CDR1 and CDR2 encoded by the germline V gene are SGHRS and YFSETQ. The CDR3 covers 14 residues, taking in both the cysteine and the phenylalanine. CDR3 DNA only is kept here, 42 bases in frame from base 1. V is reduced by 5 bases and J by 0 bases, leaving a spacing of 12 bases between them. This specimen comes from a study of blood T cell repertoires in COVID-19 (dated by TCRdb to about 2020). Looking at the study overall: Samples from collaborators originated in the United States, Italy and Spain and spanned both the acute and convalescent phases of COVID-19. A de-identified subject ID, COVID-19 status, age in years and sex were almost always included in the sample metadata. Where HLA class I and class II types were available, the types were taken from metadata supplied by the sample provider, not from assay-based typing. The samples were drawn from the first 160 participants of the ongoing ImmuneRACE study and from 1,200 or so subjects provided by 6 global collaborators. Subjects who had been exposed to COVID-19, were actively infected with it, or had recovered from it provided the deeply sampled blood TCRbeta repertoires that made up the dataset. The prospective study material was composed of cDNA or gDNA derived from T cells, B-cell-depleted T cells, or PBMCs. The repertoires were released in a freely available public database intended as a resource for research on the immune response to SARS-CoV-2.

Broader findings and caveats from the paper: How much clinical and demographic metadata was included differed by source and by participant, and the metadata was provided uncurated.

TCRbeta CDR3 regions were amplified from genomic DNA using the immunoSEQ Assay, a bias-controlled multiplex PCR. The source study handled its data this way. Nucleated cell counts per sample were estimated from amplification of reference gene primers within the assay. To quantify the absolute abundance of each unique TCRbeta CDR3 rearrangement, sequence reads were collapsed and filtered. Productive Simpson clonality was computed per sample as the square root of Simpson's diversity index over productive rearrangements. TCRdb mirrors the immuneACCESS table, restricted to in-frame sequences. Some clones are absent from its copies; in checked studies, under half trace to an unresolved V gene, and the reason for the others is unknown. V and J calls plus clone size are reproduced from that table; the DNA served to infer D and trimming. For this sample the table gives some 140,000 clones, of which approximately 77% were detected only once. The top ten clones comprise 20% to 25% of the sample.

Whole blood was collected in K2EDTA tubes by collaborating institutions according to the institutions' own protocols. For TCRbeta analysis, collaborators shipped samples in one of three forms: frozen whole blood, isolated PBMCs, or DNA extracted from either of those sample types. Recombination linked TRBV5-1 to TRBJ2-7, with TRBD1 tentatively as D gene (6 bases match). This TCR derives from a man at least 80 years old with acute or convalescent COVID-19. Sample: peripheral blood. This receptor carries the CDR3 CASSWTATSYEQYF. The bases read TGCGCCAGCAGTTGGACAGCCACCTCCTACGAGCAGTACTTC.